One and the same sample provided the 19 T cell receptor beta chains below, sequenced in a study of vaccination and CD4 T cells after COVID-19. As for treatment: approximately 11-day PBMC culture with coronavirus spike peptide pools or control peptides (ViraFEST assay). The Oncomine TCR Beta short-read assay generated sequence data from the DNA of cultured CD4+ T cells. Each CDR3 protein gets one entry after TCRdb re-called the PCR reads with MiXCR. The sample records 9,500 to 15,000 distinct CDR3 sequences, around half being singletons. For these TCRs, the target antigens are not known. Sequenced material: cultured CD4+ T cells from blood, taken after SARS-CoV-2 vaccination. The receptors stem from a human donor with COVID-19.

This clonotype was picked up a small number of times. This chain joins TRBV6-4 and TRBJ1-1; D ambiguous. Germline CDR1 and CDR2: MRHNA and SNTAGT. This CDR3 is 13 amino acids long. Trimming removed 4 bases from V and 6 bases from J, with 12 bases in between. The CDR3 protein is CASSAVPGAEAFF. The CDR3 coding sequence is TGTGCCAGCAGTGCGGTCCCGGGAGCTGAAGCTTTCTTT.

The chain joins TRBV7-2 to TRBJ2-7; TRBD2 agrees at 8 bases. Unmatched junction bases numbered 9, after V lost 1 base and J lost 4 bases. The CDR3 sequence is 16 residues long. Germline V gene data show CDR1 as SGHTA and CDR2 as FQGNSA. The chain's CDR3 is CASSLDSSGGFYEQYF. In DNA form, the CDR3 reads TGTGCCAGCAGCTTAGATTCCAGCGGGGGTTTTTACGAGCAGTACTTC.

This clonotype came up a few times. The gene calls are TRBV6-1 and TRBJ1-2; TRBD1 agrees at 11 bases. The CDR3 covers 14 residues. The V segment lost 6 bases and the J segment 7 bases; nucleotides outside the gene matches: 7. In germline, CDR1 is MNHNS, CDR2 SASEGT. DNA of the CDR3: TGTGCCAGCAGGCCAGCCGGGACAGGGGGTGGCTACACCTTC. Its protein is CASRPAGTGGGYTF.

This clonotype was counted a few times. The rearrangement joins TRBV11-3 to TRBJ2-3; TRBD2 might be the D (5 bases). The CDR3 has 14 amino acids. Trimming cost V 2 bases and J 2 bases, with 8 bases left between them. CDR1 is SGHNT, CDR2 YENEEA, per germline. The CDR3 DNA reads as TGTGCCAGCAGCTTAACGGGGTACACAGATACGCAGTATTTT. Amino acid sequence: CASSLTGYTDTQYF. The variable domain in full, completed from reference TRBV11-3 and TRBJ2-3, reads EAGVVQSPRYKIIEKKQPVAFWCNPISGHNTLYWYLQNLGQGPELLIRYENEEAVDDSQLPKDRFSAERLKGVDSTLKIQPAELGDSAVYLCASSLTGYTDTQYFGPGTRLTVL.

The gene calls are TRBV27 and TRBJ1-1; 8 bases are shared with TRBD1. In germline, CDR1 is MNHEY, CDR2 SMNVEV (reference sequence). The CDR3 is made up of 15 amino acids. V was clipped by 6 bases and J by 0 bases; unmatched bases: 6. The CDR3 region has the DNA TGTGCCAGCAGATTCGGACAGGGAATGAACACTGAAGCTTTCTTT. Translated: CASRFGQGMNTEAFF.

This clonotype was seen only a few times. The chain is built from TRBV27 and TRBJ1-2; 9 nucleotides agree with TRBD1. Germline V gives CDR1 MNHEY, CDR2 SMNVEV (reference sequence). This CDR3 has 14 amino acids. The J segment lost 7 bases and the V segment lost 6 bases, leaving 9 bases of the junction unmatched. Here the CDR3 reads CASRGDRERGGYTF. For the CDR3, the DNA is TGTGCCAGCAGGGGGGACAGGGAAAGGGGTGGCTACACCTTC.

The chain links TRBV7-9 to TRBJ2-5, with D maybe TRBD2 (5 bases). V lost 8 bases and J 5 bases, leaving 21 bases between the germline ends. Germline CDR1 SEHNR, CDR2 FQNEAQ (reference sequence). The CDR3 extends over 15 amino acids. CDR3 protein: CASSPPGKRWETQYF. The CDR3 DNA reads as TGTGCCAGCTCACCACCGGGGAAGCGTTGGGAGACCCAGTACTTC.

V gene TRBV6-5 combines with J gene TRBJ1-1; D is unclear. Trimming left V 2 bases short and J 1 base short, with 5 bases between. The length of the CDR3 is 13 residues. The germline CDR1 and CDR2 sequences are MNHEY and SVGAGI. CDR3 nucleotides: TGTGCCAGCAGTTACGGTCGGAACACTGAAGCTTTCTTT. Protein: CASSYGRNTEAFF.

The chain's CDR3 is CASSLGQTVYEQYF. The DNA of the CDR3 is TGTGCCAGCAGCTTGGGGCAGACGGTGTACGAGCAGTACTTC. J is TRBJ2-7 and V is TRBV11-3; weak D call: TRBD1 (5 bases). V gave up 3 bases and J gave up 4 bases, with 13 bases separating them. The germline gives CDR1 SGHNT, CDR2 YENEEA. This CDR3 contains 14 residues.

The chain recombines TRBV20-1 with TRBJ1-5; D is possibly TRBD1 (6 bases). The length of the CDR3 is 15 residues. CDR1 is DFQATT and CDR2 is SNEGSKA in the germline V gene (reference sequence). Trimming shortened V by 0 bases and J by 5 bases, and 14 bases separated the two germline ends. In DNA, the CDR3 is TGCAGTGCTAGAGATTTCCGGGGGCGGGATCAGCCCCAGCATTTT. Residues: CSARDFRGRDQPQHF.

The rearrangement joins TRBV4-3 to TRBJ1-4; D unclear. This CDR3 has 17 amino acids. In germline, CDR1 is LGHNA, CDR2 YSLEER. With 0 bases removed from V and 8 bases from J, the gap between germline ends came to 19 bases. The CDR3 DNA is TGCGCCAGCAGCCAAGATGCCCCGGGCGGGCGATTCGAAAAACTGTTTTTT. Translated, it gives CASSQDAPGGRFEKLFF.

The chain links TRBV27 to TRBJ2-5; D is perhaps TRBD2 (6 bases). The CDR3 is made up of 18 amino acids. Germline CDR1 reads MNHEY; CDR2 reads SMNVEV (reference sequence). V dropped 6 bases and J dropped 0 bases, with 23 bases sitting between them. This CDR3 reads CASSQSAGGNPYQETQYF. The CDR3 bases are TGTGCCAGCAGCCAATCTGCCGGGGGTAACCCGTACCAAGAGACCCAGTACTTC.

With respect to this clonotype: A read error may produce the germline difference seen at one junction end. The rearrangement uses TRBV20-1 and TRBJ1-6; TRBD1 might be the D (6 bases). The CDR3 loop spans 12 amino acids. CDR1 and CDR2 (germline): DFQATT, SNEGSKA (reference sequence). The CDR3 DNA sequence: TGCAGCGCTAGACCCGGACAGCGGCCCCTCCACTTT. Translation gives CSARPGQRPLHF.

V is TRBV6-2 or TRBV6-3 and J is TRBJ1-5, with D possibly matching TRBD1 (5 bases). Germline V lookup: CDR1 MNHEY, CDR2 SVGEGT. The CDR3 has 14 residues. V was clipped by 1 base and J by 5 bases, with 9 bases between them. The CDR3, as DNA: TGTGCCAGCAGTTACTGGGCAGGGTATCAGCCCCAGCATTTT. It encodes CASSYWAGYQPQHF.

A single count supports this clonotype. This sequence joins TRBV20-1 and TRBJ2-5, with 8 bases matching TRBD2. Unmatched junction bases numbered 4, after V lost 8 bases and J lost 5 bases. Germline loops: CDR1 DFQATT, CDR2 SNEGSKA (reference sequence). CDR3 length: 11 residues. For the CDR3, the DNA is TGCAGTCAGAAGCGGGGGGAGACCCAGTACTTC. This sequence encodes CSQKRGETQYF.

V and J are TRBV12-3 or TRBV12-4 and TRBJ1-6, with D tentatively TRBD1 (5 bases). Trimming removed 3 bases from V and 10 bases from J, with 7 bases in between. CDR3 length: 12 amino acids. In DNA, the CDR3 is TGTGCCAGCAGTTTTGGGGGGTCACCCCTCCACTTT. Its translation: CASSFGGSPLHF.

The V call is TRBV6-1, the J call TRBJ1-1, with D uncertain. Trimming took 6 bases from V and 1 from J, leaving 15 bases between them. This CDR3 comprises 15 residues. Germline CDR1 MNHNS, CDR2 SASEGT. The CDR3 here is CASSRPFNTNTEAFF. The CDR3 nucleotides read TGTGCCAGCAGCCGCCCCTTCAACACGAACACTGAAGCTTTCTTT.

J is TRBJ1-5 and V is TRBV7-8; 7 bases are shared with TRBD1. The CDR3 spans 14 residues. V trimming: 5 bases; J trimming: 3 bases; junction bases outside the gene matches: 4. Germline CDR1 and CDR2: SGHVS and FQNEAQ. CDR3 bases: TGTGCCAGCAGCCAGGACAGGAACAATCAGCCCCAGCATTTT. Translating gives CASSQDRNNQPQHF.

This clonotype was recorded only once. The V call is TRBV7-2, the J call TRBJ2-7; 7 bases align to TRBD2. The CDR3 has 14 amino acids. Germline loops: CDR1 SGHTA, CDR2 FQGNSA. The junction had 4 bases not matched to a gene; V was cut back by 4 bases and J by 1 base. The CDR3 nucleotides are TGTGCCAGCAGCTGGCCGGGGGGATCCTACGAGCAGTACTTC. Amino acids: CASSWPGGSYEQYF.